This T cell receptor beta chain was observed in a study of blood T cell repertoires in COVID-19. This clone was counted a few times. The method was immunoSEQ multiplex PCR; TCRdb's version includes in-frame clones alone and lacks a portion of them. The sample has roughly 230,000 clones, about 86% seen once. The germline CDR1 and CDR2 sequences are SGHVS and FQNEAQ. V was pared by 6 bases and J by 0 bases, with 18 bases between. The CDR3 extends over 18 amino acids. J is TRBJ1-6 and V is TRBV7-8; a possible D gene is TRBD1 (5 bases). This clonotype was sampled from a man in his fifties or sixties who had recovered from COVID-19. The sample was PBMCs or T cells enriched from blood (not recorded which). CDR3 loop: CASREGTARSSYNSPLHF. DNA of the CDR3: TGTGCCAGCAGGGAAGGGACTGCCAGAAGCTCCTATAATTCACCCCTCCACTTT.